One and the same sample provided the 23 T cell receptor beta chains below, sequenced in a study of blood T cell repertoires in COVID-19 (dated by TCRdb to 2020 to 2022). The protocol used for the library was the immunoSEQ multiplex PCR assay. TCRdb's version of the immuneACCESS table is confined to in-frame rearrangements and falls short of the full clone set. An unresolved V gene accounts for under half of the shortfall where checked; the remainder is of unknown origin. The sample table shows about 160,000 clones, and 82% are seen once. 5.5% to 7.5% of the sample is taken by the ten largest. Specimen: peripheral blood. The receptors originated from a woman between 40 and 55 years old with COVID-19, enrolled during active disease.

V gene TRBV12-5 combines with J gene TRBJ2-1, with TRBD2 matching over 8 bases. CDR3 length: 14 residues. Germline V gives CDR1 LGHNT, CDR2 FRNRAP. V gave up 0 bases and J gave up 8 bases; unmatched junction bases: 3. The CDR3 region is CASGLVGGGYEQFF. CDR3 DNA sequence: TGTGCTAGTGGTTTGGTCGGGGGGGGCTATGAGCAGTTCTTC.

This clone appeared a single time. The rearrangement joins TRBV2 to TRBJ2-3; 8 bases align to TRBD2. Germline loops: CDR1 SNHLY, CDR2 FYNNEI. The V segment lost 3 bases and the J segment 2 bases; nucleotides outside the gene matches: 10. The CDR3 has 17 residues. The CDR3 bases are TGTGCCAGCAGTGATGGGGGAACTAGCGGATTCACAGATACGCAGTATTTT. It translates to CASSDGGTSGFTDTQYF.

J is TRBJ2-5 and V is TRBV11-2, with D possibly TRBD2 on 6 matching bases. Between the trimmed V and J ends, which lost 9 bases and 5 bases, there was a span of 16 bases. The germline CDR1 and CDR2 sequences are SGHAT and FQNNGV. The CDR3 totals 13 residues. In DNA form, the CDR3 reads TGTGCCAGTGAGAGGGGAGGCGGGGAGACCCAGTACTTC. Encoded protein: CASERGGGETQYF.

V gene TRBV27 combines with J gene TRBJ2-7, with 9 bases matching TRBD1. The CDR3 has 15 amino acids. V shed 7 bases and J 4 bases; nucleotides not matched to a gene: 11. Germline CDR1 MNHEY, CDR2 SMNVEV (reference sequence). CDR3 in amino acids: CASTSLSGQGYEQYF. The DNA for the CDR3 is TGTGCCAGCACCTCATTATCGGGACAGGGTTACGAGCAGTACTTC.

The J gene is TRBJ2-1, the V gene TRBV11-2; possibly TRBD1 for D (5 bases). Germline V lookup: CDR1 SGHAT, CDR2 FQNNGV. The CDR3 loop spans 15 amino acids. Trimming pared 5 bases from V and 1 base from J, leaving 12 bases between. CDR3 residues: CASSPWGTSYNEQFF. CDR3 bases: TGTGCCAGCAGCCCATGGGGCACATCCTACAATGAGCAGTTCTTC.

This clone was seen only once. The CDR3 sequence is CPTSGETGGAGYEQYF. CDR3 in DNA: TGCCCCACTTCGGGGGAGACGGGGGGGGCCGGGTACGAGCAGTACTTC. V usage is TRBV10-1 and J usage is TRBJ2-7, with 8 bases fitting TRBD2. Per the germline V gene, CDR1 is WNHNN and CDR2 is SYGVQD (reference sequence). The CDR3 totals 16 residues.

This clone has just one count. The chain uses TRBV7-2 and TRBJ1-2; weak D call: TRBD1 (6 bases). In germline, CDR1 is SGHTA, CDR2 FQGNSA. The CDR3 is 13 amino acids. Trimming pared 5 bases from V and 4 bases from J, leaving 11 bases between. The CDR3: CASSRGQSYGYTF. The DNA for the CDR3 is TGTGCCAGCAGCCGTGGACAGAGCTATGGCTACACCTTC.

The gene calls are TRBV2 and TRBJ1-1, with D uncertain. V was pared by 8 bases and J by 6 bases, with 16 bases between. The CDR3 length is 13 residues. In germline, CDR1 is SNHLY, CDR2 FYNNEI. This CDR3 is CASVETASPEAFF. CDR3 nucleotide sequence: TGTGCCAGCGTGGAAACGGCTAGCCCTGAAGCTTTCTTT. The full variable domain, its missing parts supplied by reference TRBV2 and TRBJ1-1, is EPEVTQTPSHQVTQMGQEVILRCVPISNHLYFYWYRQILGQKVEFLVSFYNNEISEKSEIFDDQFSVERPDGSNFTLKIRSTKLEDSAMYFCASVETASPEAFFGQGTRLTVV.

This clone has only one observation. The chain recombines TRBV5-1 with TRBJ2-5; 7 bases are shared with TRBD1. CDR1 and CDR2 from the germline V gene are SGHRS and YFSETQ. The CDR3 sequence is 14 residues long. V dropped 0 bases and J dropped 4; count of bases not matched to a gene: 3. In DNA, the CDR3 is TGCGCCAGCAGCTTGGATCACAGGGGAGAGACCCAGTACTTC. Translation gives CASSLDHRGETQYF. Full variable domain (outside the CDR3, taken from reference TRBV5-1 and TRBJ2-5): KAGVTQTPRYLIKTRGQQVTLSCSPISGHRSVSWYQQTPGQGLQFLFEYFSETQRNKGNFPGRFSGRQFSNSRSEMNVSTLELGDSALYLCASSLDHRGETQYFGPGTRLLVL.

V gene TRBV7-6 combines with J gene TRBJ2-7; D remains unclear. The CDR3 runs 14 residues. V was pared by 5 bases and J by 3 bases, with 14 bases between. The V gene's germline CDR1 is SGHVS and CDR2 FNYEAQ. The DNA for the CDR3 is TGTGCCAGCAGCCCGAGGCTCGAAAACTACGAGCAGTACTTC. Protein: CASSPRLENYEQYF. The variable domain in full, with the rest retrieved from reference TRBV7-6 and TRBJ2-7, is GAGVSQSPRYKVTKRGQDVALRCDPISGHVSLYWYRQALGQGPEFLTYFNYEAQQDKSGLPNDRFSAERPEGSISTLTIQRTEQRDSAMYRCASSPRLENYEQYFGPGTRLTVT.

This clone was detected only a few times. V gene TRBV14 combines with J gene TRBJ2-1, with 12 bases identical to TRBD2. Germline lookup yields CDR1 SGHDN and CDR2 FVKESK. The V and J ends lost 3 bases and 6 bases, in that order; junction bases with no gene match: 6. The CDR3 sequence is 16 residues long. The CDR3 DNA is TGTGCCAGCAGCCAGGGAGGACTAGCGGGAAGCAATGAGCAGTTCTTC. Protein: CASSQGGLAGSNEQFF.

This clone was seen a single time. The chain recombines TRBV24-1 with TRBJ2-7; 11 nucleotides align to TRBD1. Germline lookup yields CDR1 KGHDR and CDR2 SFDVKD. This CDR3 region has 12 residues. CDR3 DNA: TGTGCGACCGGGACAGGGGGGAACGAGCAGTACTTC. The encoded protein is CATGTGGNEQYF.

This clone was picked up one time. The chain is built from TRBV21-1 and TRBJ1-2; the table's TRBD1 call for D was not verified on the DNA. TRBV21-1 represents a pseudogene. This CDR3 spans 12 amino acids. CDR3 loop: CASSKVALGYTF. In DNA form, the CDR3 reads TGTGCCAGCAGCAAAGTGGCCCTGGGCTACACCTTC.

The chain carries TRBV11-2 and TRBJ1-5, with D unclear. With 4 bases removed from V and 0 bases from J, the gap between germline ends came to 13 bases. The length of the CDR3 is 16 residues. Germline CDR1 is SGHAT and CDR2 is FQNNGV. The CDR3 DNA is TGTGCCAGCAGCTCGACTTCGACGCGTAGCAATCAGCCCCAGCATTTT. Protein product: CASSSTSTRSNQPQHF.

The gene calls are TRBV5-6 and TRBJ2-1, with 9 bases identical to TRBD2. J gave up 6 bases and V 4 bases, and 14 bases lay outside the gene matches. The CDR3 extends over 17 amino acids. Germline V gene lookup returns CDR1 SGHDT and CDR2 YYEEEE. CDR3 coding DNA: TGTGCCAGCAGCCCCCCCCTAGGGCTAGCGGGGCGCAATGAGCAGTTCTTC. This gives the protein CASSPPLGLAGRNEQFF.

The V gene is TRBV2, the J gene TRBJ1-1; possible D gene TRBD1, 6 bases. Trimming pared 6 bases from V and 2 bases from J, leaving 13 bases between. The CDR3 has 14 residues. Germline V lookup: CDR1 SNHLY, CDR2 FYNNEI. The CDR3 region has the DNA TGTGCCAGCAGGCCGGCGACAGGAAACACTGAAGCTTTCTTT. Protein: CASRPATGNTEAFF.

The gene calls are TRBV2 and TRBJ2-1; 7 bases are a match to TRBD1. Trimming removed 6 bases from V and 4 bases from J; junction bases left unmatched: 6. The CDR3 consists of 14 residues. CDR1 is SNHLY and CDR2 is FYNNEI in the germline V gene. This CDR3 is CASRGTVLYNEQFF. Written as DNA, the CDR3 is TGTGCCAGCAGAGGGACAGTTTTGTACAATGAGCAGTTCTTC.

This chain connects TRBV6-1 to TRBJ2-5; 12 bases fit TRBD1. Germline CDR1 reads MNHNS; CDR2 reads SASEGT. This CDR3 is built from 18 residues. After removal of 2 bases from V and 4 bases from J, the junction contained 11 bases not matched to a gene. The CDR3 DNA reads as TGTGCCAGCAGTGAACAACCGGGACAGGGGGCTGTGGTAGAGACCCAGTACTTC. Translation: CASSEQPGQGAVVETQYF.

This chain connects TRBV6-5 to TRBJ1-5; D unresolved. Germline V gives CDR1 MNHEY, CDR2 SVGAGI. This CDR3 spans 13 amino acids. The CDR3 region is CLTREVNGQPQHF. CDR3 DNA sequence: TGTCTAACTCGGGAGGTCAATGGCCAGCCCCAGCATTTT.

The V gene is TRBV9, the J gene TRBJ2-3, with 10 nucleotides matching TRBD2. After removal of 3 bases from V and 0 bases from J, the junction contained 7 bases not matched to a gene. Germline loops: CDR1 SGDLS, CDR2 YYNGEE. This CDR3 contains 17 residues. DNA for the CDR3: TGTGCCAGCAGCGACTTACGGACTAGCGGTAGCACAGATACGCAGTATTTT. Residues: CASSDLRTSGSTDTQYF.

The V gene is TRBV19, the J gene TRBJ1-4; 7 positions agree with TRBD1. The CDR3 totals 16 residues. The J segment lost 0 bases and the V segment lost 6 bases, leaving 7 bases of the junction unmatched. CDR1 LNHDA and CDR2 SQIVND come from the germline V gene (reference sequence). The CDR3 DNA is TGTGCCAGTAGGGACAGGTACTCTGCAACTAATGAAAAACTGTTTTTT. It encodes CASRDRYSATNEKLFF.

This rearrangement joins TRBV7-6 to TRBJ2-7, with D maybe TRBD2 (6 bases). V was trimmed by 2 bases and J by 0 bases, leaving 11 bases between them. The germline V gene has CDR1 SGHVS and CDR2 FNYEAQ. This CDR3 region has 15 residues. In nucleotides, the CDR3 is TGTGCCAGCAGCTTAAGGGCGGGGTGCTCCTACGAGCAGTACGTC. Residues: CASSLRAGCSYEQYV.

The gene calls are TRBV3-1 (or the pseudogene TRBV3-2) and TRBJ1-1; a possible D gene is TRBD1 (5 bases). This CDR3 comprises 14 residues. Germline values: CDR1 LGHDT, CDR2 YNNKEL (reference sequence). V lost 1 base and J 5 bases, leaving 11 bases between the germline ends. The CDR3 reads CASSQGAGWTEAFF. In DNA, the CDR3 is TGTGCCAGCAGCCAAGGGGCAGGGTGGACTGAAGCTTTCTTT.